This passage covers 17 T cell receptor beta chains from one sample sequenced in a study of blood T cell repertoires in COVID-19 (dated by TCRdb to 2018 to 2020). Library preparation used the immunoSEQ multiplex PCR assay. As stored in TCRdb, this immuneACCESS dataset retains in-frame rearrangements with V and J assigned. A fraction of the clones does not appear; measured against another copy, unresolved V genes explain less than half of the discrepancy, and the remainder lacks a known reason. For this sample there are about 260,000 clones; around nine tenths appear just once. The top ten constitute around 8.8% of the sample. Sequencing was performed on peripheral blood. Receptors were obtained from a man aged 35-49 years with active or convalescent COVID-19.

This rearrangement joins TRBV24-1 to TRBJ2-7, with D perhaps TRBD1 (7 bases). There are 14 residues in the CDR3. Germline CDR1 and CDR2: KGHDR and SFDVKD. Deletions cut 5 bases from V and 2 bases from J, with 12 bases between. CDR3 protein: CATSATGEAYEQYF. In nucleotides, the CDR3 is TGTGCCACCAGTGCAACAGGGGAGGCCTACGAGCAGTACTTC.

The CDR3 region has the DNA TGCGCCAGCAGCTCGGACAGGGTATGGAGTGGCTACACCTTC. Encoded protein: CASSSDRVWSGYTF. The chain links TRBV5-1 to TRBJ1-2; 8 nucleotides agree with TRBD1. Germline V lookup: CDR1 SGHRS, CDR2 YFSETQ. V trimming: 3 bases; J trimming: 7 bases; junction bases outside the gene matches: 8. CDR3 length equals 14 residues.

The chain carries TRBV2 and TRBJ2-2; 10 nucleotides line up with TRBD2. This CDR3 is built from 16 residues. Unmatched junction bases numbered 8, after V lost 3 bases and J lost 7 bases. Germline V gene sequence: CDR1 SNHLY, CDR2 FYNNEI. The CDR3 DNA sequence: TGTGCCAGCAGTGACCGACCTAGCGGGAGAAGCGGGGAGCTGTTTTTT. It codes for CASSDRPSGRSGELFF.

The chain uses TRBV4-1 and TRBJ2-5; D perhaps matches TRBD2 (5 bases). The CDR3 covers 14 residues. Germline V CDR1 and CDR2: MGHRA, YSYEKL. V gave up 4 bases and J gave up 4 bases, with 13 bases separating them. CDR3 region: CASSPEGRPETQYF. The CDR3 nucleotides read TGCGCCAGCAGCCCTGAGGGCCGACCAGAGACCCAGTACTTC.

J is TRBJ2-6 and V is TRBV2; TRBD2 aligns across 7 bases. This CDR3 has 17 amino acids. V was clipped by 4 bases and J by 2 bases; unmatched bases: 8. Germline CDR1 SNHLY, CDR2 FYNNEI. The DNA of the CDR3 is TGTGCCAGCAGTGGGGAGGCGGGAGACGCTGGGGCCAACGTCCTGACTTTC. Translating it yields CASSGEAGDAGANVLTF.

The gene calls are TRBV19 and TRBJ1-2, with 7 bases identical to TRBD1. With 5 bases clipped from V and 2 bases from J, the junction kept 8 bases outside the gene matches. The CDR3 sequence is 15 residues long. Germline V lookup: CDR1 LNHDA, CDR2 SQIVND (reference sequence). CDR3 sequence (DNA): TGTGCCAGTAGTCCAGGGACAGAGACAAACTATGGCTACACCTTC. Protein product: CASSPGTETNYGYTF.

The chain links TRBV30 to TRBJ2-3, with 16 bases matching TRBD2. The germline V gene has CDR1 GTSNPN and CDR2 SVGIG (reference sequence). The CDR3 consists of 17 residues. The V gene end was trimmed by 4 bases and the J gene end by 1 base; junction bases not matched to a gene: 5. The CDR3 protein is CAWTGTSGRGRTDTQYF. DNA for the CDR3: TGTGCCTGGACCGGGACTAGCGGGAGGGGCCGCACAGATACGCAGTATTTT.

The rearrangement links TRBV27 to TRBJ2-3; 9 bases align to TRBD1. V shed 8 bases and J 9 bases; nucleotides not matched to a gene: 3. Germline V lookup: CDR1 MNHEY, CDR2 SMNVEV (reference sequence). CDR3 size: 11 residues. CDR3 region: CASVQGATQYF. The CDR3 DNA reads as TGTGCCAGCGTACAGGGGGCCACGCAGTATTTT.

This chain joins TRBV7-3 and TRBJ2-2; D perhaps matches TRBD1 (5 bases). The germline gives CDR1 SGHTA, CDR2 FQGTGA. This CDR3 contains 15 residues. The V and J ends lost 5 bases and 0 bases respectively, with 10 bases between them. CDR3 in amino acids: CASSQGGPNTGELFF. CDR3 nucleotides: TGTGCCAGCAGCCAGGGTGGCCCGAACACCGGGGAGCTGTTTTTT.

The chain is built from TRBV27 and TRBJ2-7, with 8 bases lining up with TRBD2. Trimming cost V 0 bases and J 4 bases; bases outside gene matches: 5. Germline loops: CDR1 MNHEY, CDR2 SMNVEV (reference sequence). The CDR3 extends over 15 amino acids. The CDR3 here is CASSLSGTRWYEQYF. CDR3 nucleotide sequence: TGTGCCAGCAGTTTATCGGGGACTAGATGGTACGAGCAGTACTTC.

This clone appeared a single time. The rearrangement uses TRBV9 and TRBJ2-1; the match to TRBD2 covers 14 bases. CDR1 SGDLS and CDR2 YYNGEE come from the germline V gene. The CDR3 is made up of 17 amino acids. The ends lost 4 bases at V and 6 bases at J; junction bases unmatched: 9. In nucleotides, the CDR3 is TGTGCCAGCAGCTTAGGGACTAGCGGGAGATTTCGCAATGAGCAGTTCTTC. Its protein is CASSLGTSGRFRNEQFF.

The chain recombines TRBV27 with TRBJ2-7, with 7 bases fitting TRBD1. The trim removed 5 bases at V and 2 bases at J, leaving 6 bases unmatched. The CDR3 is made up of 14 amino acids. The germline CDR1 and CDR2 sequences are MNHEY and SMNVEV (reference sequence). The CDR3 sequence: CASSVRRGPYEQYF. The CDR3 bases are TGTGCCAGCAGTGTCAGAAGGGGGCCCTACGAGCAGTACTTC.

This clone was recorded only once. This chain joins TRBV5-6 and TRBJ2-7, with TRBD1 matching 8 bases. There are 13 residues in the CDR3. The V and J ends lost 4 bases and 3 bases, in that order; junction bases with no gene match: 3. Germline CDR1 is SGHDT and CDR2 is YYEEEE. The CDR3 sequence is CASSTGQVYEQYF. Written as DNA, the CDR3 is TGTGCCAGCAGCACGGGACAGGTCTACGAGCAGTACTTC.

This chain links TRBV19 with TRBJ2-5; a possible D gene is TRBD2 (6 bases). The germline CDR1 and CDR2 sequences are LNHDA and SQIVND (reference sequence). Trimming cost V 8 bases and J 4 bases, with 14 bases left between them. The CDR3 contains 13 residues. Here the CDR3 reads CASSLGGPETQYF. The CDR3 DNA sequence: TGTGCCAGTTCCCTGGGAGGCCCAGAGACCCAGTACTTC.

V usage is TRBV19 and J usage is TRBJ1-2, with D possibly matching TRBD1 (6 bases). The germline CDR1 and CDR2 sequences are LNHDA and SQIVND (reference sequence). This CDR3 is 19 amino acids long. The ends were cut back, 5 bases at V and 3 bases at J, with 28 bases in the middle. CDR3 sequence (DNA): TGTGCCAGTAGTTTGTCGCGGCGCGGTGCGGGGGCGCTTGACTATGGCTACACCTTC. Amino acids: CASSLSRRGAGALDYGYTF.

This clone turned up a few times. The V gene is TRBV5-5, the J gene TRBJ1-3; no clear D gene. The V gene's germline CDR1 is SGHKS and CDR2 YYEKEE (reference sequence). V was cut by 1 base and J by 4 bases, with 18 bases left in between. The CDR3 consists of 17 residues. CDR3 bases: TGTGCCAGCAGCTTGCCCTATACGGGGAGTGCGGGAAACACCATATATTTT. This sequence encodes CASSLPYTGSAGNTIYF.

This chain links TRBV2 with TRBJ2-5, with D possibly matching TRBD2 (7 bases). V lost 7 bases to trimming and J lost 5 bases, with 14 bases between them. The length of the CDR3 is 13 residues. CDR1 and CDR2 from the germline V gene are SNHLY and FYNNEI. The CDR3 nucleotides read TGTGCCAGCATCGAGGGGGGGCCGGAGACCCAGTACTTC. Translating gives CASIEGGPETQYF.